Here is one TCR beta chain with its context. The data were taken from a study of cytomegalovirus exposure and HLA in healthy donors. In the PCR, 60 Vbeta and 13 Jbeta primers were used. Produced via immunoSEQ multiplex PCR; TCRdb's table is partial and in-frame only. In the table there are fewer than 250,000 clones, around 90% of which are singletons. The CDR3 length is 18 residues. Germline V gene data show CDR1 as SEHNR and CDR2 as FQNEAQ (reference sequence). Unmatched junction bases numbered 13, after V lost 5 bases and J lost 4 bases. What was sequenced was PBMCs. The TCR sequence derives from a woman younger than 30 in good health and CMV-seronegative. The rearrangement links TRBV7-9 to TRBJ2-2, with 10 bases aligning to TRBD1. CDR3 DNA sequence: TGTGCCAGCAGCGTCTCAACCCGGGACAGGGGTGGCACCGGGGAGCTGTTTTTT. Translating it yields CASSVSTRDRGGTGELFF. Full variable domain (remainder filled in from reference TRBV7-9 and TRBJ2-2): DTGVSQNPRHKITKRGQNVTFRCDPISEHNRLYWYRQTLGQGPEFLTYFQNEAQLEKSRLLSDRFSAERPKGSFSTLEIQRTEQGDSAMYLCASSVSTRDRGGTGELFFGEGSRLTVL.